Listed below are T cell receptor beta chains from one sample, sequenced in a study of Graves' ophthalmopathy and Graves' hyperthyroidism. In TCRdb, the multiplex PCR reads were re-called with MiXCR into one record per CDR3 protein. The sample carries approximately 1.2 million distinct CDR3 sequences, about two fifths recorded once. The sample was peripheral blood or thyroid tissue (not recorded which). The receptor set was obtained from an adult man with Graves' hyperthyroidism. CDR3s include the opening cysteine and the closing phenylalanine or tryptophan. The D gene is left open where the match is weak. Only some rows state a clone size, as once, few, many or a class for expanded clones.

clone_size j_call v_call d_call cdr3_nt cdr3_aa
. TRBJ1-6 TRBV20-1 TRBD1 TGCAGTGCTAGGGGACAGTATAATTCACCCCTCCACTTT CSARGQYNSPLHF
few TRBJ2-7 TRBV20-1 TRBD2 TGCAGTGCTCATCTTAGACTAGCGGGAAATTCCTACGAGCAGTACTTC CSAHLRLAGNSYEQYF
few TRBJ2-7 TRBV3-1 TRBD1 TGTGCCAGCAGCCAAGATCAGGGGGTGGGCCGAGGGCAGTACTTC CASSQDQGVGRGQYF
. TRBJ2-7 TRBV5-1 TRBD2 TGCGTCAGCAGCTTGACGGGGGGGCTGAGCGAGCAGTACTTC CVSSLTGGLSEQYF
many TRBJ2-2 TRBV7-2 . TGTGCCAGCAGTCGGGCTAGCGCGAACACCGGGGAGCTGTTTTTT CASSRASANTGELFF
few TRBJ2-6 TRBV5-1 . TGTGCCAGCAGCACCCGGGAACCTGGATCCGGGGCCAACGTCCTGACTTTC CASSTREPGSGANVLTF
many TRBJ1-2 TRBV7-9 . TGTGCCAGCAGCCGGGGCCTTTGGGGCTACACCTTC CASSRGLWGYTF
. TRBJ2-2 TRBV11-2 . TGTGCCAGCAGCTCACAAGAGACCGGGGAGCTGTTTTTT CASSSQETGELFF
. TRBJ2-5 TRBV9 . TGTGCCAGCAGTCAACCGCCACAGGGCGAAGAGACCCAGTGCTTC CASSQPPQGEETQCF
many TRBJ2-7 TRBV20-1 . TGCAGTGCTAGTGGGCAGGACTCCTACGAGCAGTACTTC CSASGQDSYEQYF
. TRBJ1-6 TRBV11-2 . TGTGCCAGCAGCTGGAGGTCACCCCTCCACTTT CASSWRSPLHF
many TRBJ2-7 TRBV29-1 . TGCAGCGTTGTCTACGATGCTGGGGGCTACGAGCAGTACTTC CSVVYDAGGYEQYF
few TRBJ2-2 TRBV20-1 TRBD2 TGCAGTGCTAGTACAGGACTAGCGGACACCGGGGAGCTGTTTTTT CSASTGLADTGELFF
many TRBJ2-5 TRBV20-1 TRBD1 TGCAGTGCTAGAGCTCGTTGGGGGACAGGGGAAGAGACCCAGTACTTC CSARARWGTGEETQYF
many TRBJ2-7 TRBV7-6 . TGTGCCAGCAGCTTAGGGGTAGGGGAGTACGACGAGCAGTACTTC CASSLGVGEYDEQYF
many TRBJ2-7 TRBV19 . TGTGCCAGTAGGAGCCAGAGCTCCTACGAGCAGTACTTC CASRSQSSYEQYF
. TRBJ1-5 TRBV27 . TGTGCCAGCAGTTTAGAATGGTTTGGTCAGCCCCAGCATTTT CASSLEWFGQPQHF
. TRBJ1-2 TRBV25-1 TRBD1 TGTGCCAGCGCCACCGGGACAGGACACTATGGCTACACCTTC CASATGTGHYGYTF
many TRBJ1-5 TRBV20-1 . TGCAGTGCTAACAGCGCCCTGGGGATATATAGCAATCAGCCCCAGCATTTT CSANSALGIYSNQPQHF
few TRBJ2-7 TRBV20-1 . TGCAGTGCTAGGAACCCACTTGACTACGAGCAGTACTTC CSARNPLDYEQYF
many TRBJ1-1 TRBV7-6 TRBD1 TGTGCCAGCAGCCTCCCAGGGGGTCGGGCTTTCTTT CASSLPGGRAFF
. TRBJ1-3 TRBV7-8 . TGTGCCAGCAGCCCAGCTTCGGGGGTTGGAAACACCATATATTTT CASSPASGVGNTIYF
. TRBJ1-5 TRBV6-6 . TGTGCCAGCAGTCCTTCGTCCATAAGCGGCAATCAGCCCCGGCATTTT CASSPSSISGNQPRHF
. TRBJ2-2 TRBV7-3 TRBD1 TGTGCCAGCTCGACAGGGGTCGGTAGGGAGCTGTTTTTT CASSTGVGRELFF
. TRBJ1-1 TRBV10-3 TRBD1 TGTGCCATCAGAAACAGGGGGGACACTGAAGCTTTCTTT CAIRNRGDTEAFF
. TRBJ1-5 TRBV24-1 . TGTGCCAGCAGTGAGCCCCCCGGACGGATTATTCCGCCCCAGCATTTT CASSEPPGRIIPPQHF
. TRBJ2-7 TRBV6-5 . TGTGCCAGCAGCCCGGACACGGGGTACGAGCAGTACTTC CASSPDTGYEQYF
few TRBJ2-2 TRBV12-3/TRBV12-4 . TGTGCCAGCAGTTTTATGGGGCACGGGGAGCTGTTTTTT CASSFMGHGELFF
few TRBJ2-5 TRBV6-5 TRBD2 TGTGCCAGCAGTTCCGGACTAGCGGGAGTAAGAGAGACCCAGTACTTC CASSSGLAGVRETQYF
. TRBJ2-7 TRBV19 . TGCGCCAGCAGCTTGGCCTCTATTGACGGTGGGCAGTACTTC CASSLASIDGGQYF
. TRBJ2-2 TRBV5-4 TRBD2 TGTGCCAGCAGCCCGCTTGCGGGAGGCCCCGCCGGGGAGCTGTTTTTT CASSPLAGGPAGELFF
many TRBJ1-4 TRBV9 . TGTGCCAGCAGCGTAGCGGGGGGAACCAGGACTAATGAAAAACTGTTTTTT CASSVAGGTRTNEKLFF
many TRBJ1-5 TRBV19 . TGTGCCAGTAGTATATACGGCGTCAATCAGCCCCAGCATTTT CASSIYGVNQPQHF
. TRBJ2-7 TRBV5-1 . TGCGCCAGCAGCTTGGACGTAGCGGTCGAGCAGTACTTC CASSLDVAVEQYF
. TRBJ2-5 TRBV4-1 . TGCGCCAGCAGCCAGGATGGGACAGGACTAGCGGAGACCCAGTACTTC CASSQDGTGLAETQYF
many TRBJ1-1 TRBV7-6 . TGTGCCAGCAGCACCAAAATTGGGGGCCGACTCTTCACTGAAGCTTTCTTT CASSTKIGGRLFTEAFF
. TRBJ2-7 TRBV20-1 TRBD2 TGCAGTGCCAAACTCGGACTAGCGGGGCTCTCCTACGAGCAGTACTTC CSAKLGLAGLSYEQYF
many TRBJ1-1 TRBV7-9 . TGTGCCAGCAGCTTACAGAGGAACACTGAAGCTTTCTTT CASSLQRNTEAFF
. TRBJ2-5 TRBV4-1 TRBD1 TGCGCCAGCAGACGGACAGGGGACAGGCAAGAGACCCAGTACTTC CASRRTGDRQETQYF
. TRBJ2-3 TRBV7-8 TRBD1 TGTGCCAGCAGCTTAGTAGGGGGCCGGGACAGGGTCACAGATACGCAGTATTTT CASSLVGGRDRVTDTQYF